This is a list of T cell receptor beta chains from one sample in a study of response to subunit inactivated influenza vaccine. TCRdb re-analysed the RT-PCR reads in MiXCR, keeping a single row per CDR3 protein. The table lists a few hundred thousand distinct CDR3 sequences, 14% of them singletons. The material sequenced was PBMCs from blood, taken 12 days after vaccination. These receptors all stem from a man between 50 and 59 years old who received an inactivated influenza vaccine. Each CDR3 is given with its conserved first and last residue. The D gene is left open where the match is weak. The size of a clone is reported for some rows only, either as once, few or many, or as a class for expanded clones.

v_call,d_call,cdr3_length,clone_size,j_call,cdr3_aa,cdr3_nt
TRBV5-1,.,13,few,TRBJ2-1,CASSLFEGNEQFF,TGCGCCAGCAGCTTGTTCGAGGGCAATGAGCAGTTCTTC
TRBV5-1,.,16,.,TRBJ2-7,CASSPSRGLSSYEQYF,TGCGCCAGCAGCCCTAGTCGGGGGTTGAGCTCCTACGAGCAGTACTTC
TRBV12-3/TRBV12-4,.,13,few,TRBJ1-1,CASSLNANTEAFF,TGTGCCAGCAGTCTAAACGCGAACACTGAAGCTTTCTTT
TRBV7-9,TRBD2,17,few,TRBJ2-3,CASSFIAGATIPDTQYF,TGTGCCAGCAGCTTTATAGCGGGGGCCACCATTCCCGATACGCAGTATTTT
TRBV12-3/TRBV12-4,.,14,.,TRBJ2-1,CASSKAGGQGEQFF,TGTGCCAGCAGCAAGGCAGGGGGGCAAGGTGAGCAGTTCTTC
TRBV4-1,.,17,.,TRBJ1-1,CASSPKPQMEWGTEAFF,TGCGCCAGCAGCCCAAAACCGCAAATGGAGTGGGGCACTGAAGCTTTCTTT
TRBV15,.,14,few,TRBJ2-5,CATSPPPPQETQYF,TGTGCCACCAGCCCCCCCCCACCCCAAGAGACCCAGTACTTC
TRBV6-5,TRBD2,15,few,TRBJ2-7,CASSYPRGGFYEQYF,TGTGCCAGCAGTTACCCTCGGGGAGGGTTCTACGAGCAGTACTTC
TRBV20-1,TRBD2,15,.,TRBJ2-3,CSAPTGTTHTDTQYF,TGCAGTGCGCCCACCGGGACTACTCACACAGATACGCAGTATTTT
TRBV4-3,.,17,few,TRBJ1-3,CASSQETPTYSGNTIYF,TGCGCCAGCAGCCAAGAGACACCTACTTACTCTGGAAACACCATATATTTT
TRBV3-1,.,15,.,TRBJ1-5,CASSQDIGRNQPQHF,TGTGCCAGCAGCCAAGATATTGGACGGAATCAGCCCCAGCATTTT
TRBV12-3/TRBV12-4,TRBD2,15,once,TRBJ2-7,CASSSRLAGIYEQYF,TGTGCCAGCAGTTCACGACTAGCGGGGATTTACGAGCAGTACTTC
TRBV20-1,TRBD1,15,few,TRBJ2-3,CSARPWQGAGDTQYF,TGCAGTGCTAGACCTTGGCAGGGGGCGGGTGATACGCAGTATTTT
TRBV20-1,TRBD1,15,.,TRBJ1-1,CSAGGQLAMNTEAFF,TGCAGTGCTGGGGGACAGTTGGCCATGAACACTGAAGCTTTCTTT
TRBV5-1,TRBD2,15,few,TRBJ2-7,CASGKLAGSSYEQYF,TGCGCCAGCGGGAAACTAGCGGGGAGCTCCTACGAGCAGTACTTC
TRBV7-2,.,14,many,TRBJ2-7,CASSLGAKTYEQYF,TGTGCCAGCAGCTTAGGTGCCAAAACCTACGAGCAGTACTTC
TRBV29-1,TRBD1,12,few,TRBJ1-2,CSVLTGDYGYTF,TGCAGCGTCTTGACAGGGGACTATGGCTACACCTTC
TRBV4-1,TRBD1,14,.,TRBJ2-3,CASRADREANTQYF,TGCGCCAGCAGAGCCGACAGGGAAGCTAATACGCAGTATTTT
TRBV5-4,.,14,.,TRBJ2-1,CASSLLVAGNEQFF,TGTGCCAGCAGCTTACTGGTCGCGGGCAATGAGCAGTTCTTC
TRBV4-2,.,15,.,TRBJ2-7,CASSQAVGQDYEQYF,TGTGCCAGCAGCCAAGCGGTAGGACAAGACTACGAGCAGTACTTC
TRBV28,.,15,few,TRBJ2-7,CASSSRQAKHYEQYF,TGTGCCAGCAGTTCCCGACAGGCGAAGCACTACGAGCAGTACTTC
TRBV20-1,TRBD1,13,many,TRBJ2-7,CSPGQGISYEQYF,TGCAGCCCGGGACAGGGTATCTCCTACGAGCAGTACTTC
TRBV6-2/TRBV6-3,.,15,few,TRBJ2-1,CASSYTSVRGNEQFF,TGTGCCAGCAGTTACACCAGCGTAAGGGGAAATGAGCAGTTCTTC
TRBV10-2,TRBD2,15,.,TRBJ2-1,CASSEGLAGQNEQFF,TGCGCCAGCAGTGAGGGACTAGCGGGTCAGAATGAGCAGTTCTTC
TRBV20-1,TRBD1,16,once,TRBJ2-1,CSAREKQGPYANEQFF,TGCAGTGCTAGAGAAAAACAGGGGCCCTATGCCAATGAGCAGTTCTTC
TRBV28,TRBD2,16,.,TRBJ2-1,CASSGYGGDSYNEQFF,TGTGCCAGCAGTGGGTACGGGGGGGACTCCTACAATGAGCAGTTCTTC
TRBV4-3,.,14,few,TRBJ1-5,CASSQDRGSQPQHF,TGCGCCAGCAGCCAAGATAGGGGGAGTCAGCCCCAGCATTTT
TRBV9,.,16,.,TRBJ2-2,CASSRTQGSLTGELFF,TGTGCCAGCAGTCGAACTCAGGGGTCCCTCACCGGGGAGCTGTTTTTT
TRBV5-1,TRBD1,16,.,TRBJ1-1,CASSLEGTGQNTEAFF,TGCGCCAGCAGCTTGGAAGGGACAGGACAGAACACTGAAGCTTTCTTT
TRBV7-9,.,13,.,TRBJ1-2,CASSRDGAGGYTF,TGTGCCAGCAGTAGGGACGGCGCTGGTGGCTACACCTTC
TRBV28,TRBD2,17,few,TRBJ2-7,CASSWTSWGRAYSEQYF,TGTGCCAGCAGTTGGACTAGCTGGGGGAGGGCTTATTCCGAGCAGTACTTC
TRBV5-1,TRBD2,14,.,TRBJ2-1,CASRAGGTYNEQFF,TGCGCCAGCAGGGCGGGAGGGACCTACAATGAGCAGTTCTTC
TRBV6-5,.,12,many,TRBJ2-5,CASSQGGETQYF,TGTGCCAGCAGCCAGGGTGGGGAGACCCAGTACTTC